The 21 T cell receptor beta chains listed next were all sequenced from one sample in a study of CD8+ T cells in alopecia areata. After isolation, RNA underwent reverse transcription to generate cDNA as the sequencing template. Only in-frame clones appear in the TCRdb table, and some are missing; sequencing was by immunoSEQ multiplex PCR. The sample has approximately 180,000 clones, roughly 60% seen once. Treatment defined: oral pan-JAK inhibitor, 5-10 mg twice daily. This sample comprised CD4+ T cells sorted from blood, obtained at week 24, from a patient treated with tofacitinib. The receptor source for this set is a human donor with alopecia areata.

A few counts support this clone. The chain recombines TRBV7-9 with TRBJ1-4; D is undetermined. The germline V gene encodes CDR1 SEHNR and CDR2 FQNEAQ (reference sequence). The CDR3 totals 15 residues. Trimming took 1 base from V and 0 from J, leaving 6 bases between them. The DNA of the CDR3 is TGTGCCAGCAGCTTAGGGGCAGCAACTAATGAAAAACTGTTTTTT. Protein: CASSLGAATNEKLFF.

The rearrangement uses TRBV29-1 and TRBJ2-7; D gene unclear. The CDR3 spans 10 residues. Trimming shortened V by 6 bases and J by 6 bases, and 9 bases separated the two germline ends. Looked up from germline, CDR1 is SQVTM and CDR2 is ANQGSEA. The CDR3 DNA reads TGCAGCGTCAAGAATCCCGAGCAGTACTTC. It specifies CSVKNPEQYF.

This clone was recorded a few times. The chain is built from TRBV30 and TRBJ1-1; TRBD1 might be the D (5 bases). Germline-derived CDR1 and CDR2 are GTSNPN and SVGIG (reference sequence). There are 14 residues in the CDR3. Trimming removed 1 base from V and 0 bases from J, with 9 bases in between. CDR3 nucleotide sequence: TGTGCCTGGAGTGCCGGGACCTTGAACACTGAAGCTTTCTTT. Amino acid sequence: CAWSAGTLNTEAFF. Full variable domain (outside the CDR3, taken from reference TRBV30 and TRBJ1-1): SQTIHQWPATLVQPVGSPLSLECTVEGTSNPNLYWYRQAAGRGLQLLFYSVGIGQISSEVPQNLSASRPQDRQFILSSKKLLLSDSGFYLCAWSAGTLNTEAFFGQGTRLTVV.

The chain joins TRBV4-1 to TRBJ2-3, with TRBD2 identical over 7 bases. Per germline, CDR1 MGHRA and CDR2 YSYEKL. This CDR3 has 16 residues. J was trimmed by 2 bases and V by 0 bases; bases with no gene match: 5. In DNA form, the CDR3 reads TGCGCCAGCAGCCAAGATGCGGGGGAGCCCACAGATACGCAGTATTTT. It is translated as CASSQDAGEPTDTQYF.

The CDR3: CASSLLAGTYNEQFF. In DNA, the CDR3 is TGTGCCAGCAGCTTACTAGCGGGTACTTACAATGAGCAGTTCTTC. This sequence joins TRBV7-2 and TRBJ2-1, with TRBD2 matching over 8 bases. This CDR3 region has 15 residues. Germline assignment: CDR1 SGHTA and CDR2 FQGNSA. V lost 2 bases, J lost 4 bases, and 4 bases stayed unmatched.

The chain joins TRBV5-6 to TRBJ1-5; D not resolved. Per the germline V gene, CDR1 is SGHDT and CDR2 is YYEEEE. CDR3 length: 11 residues. V gave up 6 bases and J gave up 3 bases, with 4 bases separating them. The CDR3 sequence is CASKNNQPQHF. The CDR3 nucleotides are TGTGCCAGCAAAAACAATCAGCCCCAGCATTTT.

There are a few counts of this clone. The J gene is TRBJ2-1, the V gene TRBV2; TRBD2 matches 8 bases. J lost 6 bases, V lost 3 bases, and 4 bases had no gene match. From germline, CDR1 is SNHLY and CDR2 FYNNEI. The CDR3 is 14 residues long. CDR3 bases: TGTGCCAGCAGTGATCAGCGGGGGCTCAATGAGCAGTTCTTC. As protein: CASSDQRGLNEQFF.

The V and J genes are TRBV6-5 and TRBJ1-1; TRBD1 might be the D (6 bases). The CDR3 totals 14 residues. Germline loops: CDR1 MNHEY, CDR2 SVGAGI. Between the trimmed V and J ends, which lost 3 bases and 5 bases, there was a span of 13 bases. This chain's CDR3 is CASSYNGGFTEAFF. For the CDR3, the DNA is TGTGCCAGCAGTTATAACGGGGGCTTTACTGAAGCTTTCTTT.

V is TRBV5-1 and J is TRBJ2-1, with D unclear. Trimming took 0 bases from V and 10 from J, leaving 11 bases between them. Germline V gene lookup returns CDR1 SGHRS and CDR2 YFSETQ. CDR3 length: 13 residues. In DNA, the CDR3 is TGCGCCAGCAGCTTGGCCCTGTTAGCCGAGCAGTTCTTC. As protein: CASSLALLAEQFF.

This sequence joins TRBV5-1 and TRBJ2-1; maybe TRBD2 (5 bases). There are 16 residues in the CDR3. Trimming took 4 bases from V and 1 from J, leaving 15 bases between them. CDR1 SGHRS and CDR2 YFSETQ come from the germline V gene. The CDR3 nucleotides are TGCGCCAGCAGCAGCACCACGGGGAGTTCCTACAATGAGCAGTTCTTC. This gives the protein CASSSTTGSSYNEQFF. The whole variable domain, filled in from reference TRBV5-1 and TRBJ2-1, reads KAGVTQTPRYLIKTRGQQVTLSCSPISGHRSVSWYQQTPGQGLQFLFEYFSETQRNKGNFPGRFSGRQFSNSRSEMNVSTLELGDSALYLCASSSTTGSSYNEQFFGPGTRLTVL.

V and J are TRBV2 and TRBJ2-3, with 9 bases that match TRBD2. Unmatched junction bases numbered 2, after V lost 6 bases and J lost 1 base. This CDR3 has 14 residues. In germline, CDR1 is SNHLY, CDR2 FYNNEI. CDR3 in amino acids: CASRVAGGTDTQYF. Here the CDR3 DNA reads TGTGCCAGCAGAGTAGCGGGGGGCACAGATACGCAGTATTTT.

This clone turned up a few times. The rearrangement uses TRBV7-2 and TRBJ2-3, with a tentative D call TRBD2 (6 bases). The germline V and J ends were trimmed by 3 bases and 2 bases, with 15 bases remaining between them. CDR1 and CDR2 from the germline V gene are SGHTA and FQGNSA. The CDR3 is 16 residues long. In DNA form, the CDR3 reads TGTGCCAGCAGCTTGGCGGGGACTCGTAACACAGATACGCAGTATTTT. Its translation is CASSLAGTRNTDTQYF.

The table lists this clone with a few counts. The chain employs TRBV27 and TRBJ1-2, with 8 bases fitting TRBD1. The V gene's germline CDR1 is MNHEY and CDR2 SMNVEV (reference sequence). The CDR3 covers 14 residues. After removal of 5 bases from V and 8 bases from J, the junction contained 10 bases not matched to a gene. The CDR3 is CASSLHRGSEGYTF. CDR3 coding DNA: TGTGCCAGCAGTCTACACAGGGGGAGTGAGGGCTACACCTTC.

This sequence joins TRBV4-3 and TRBJ2-5; weak D call: TRBD1 (5 bases). Between the trimmed V and J ends, which lost 5 bases and 5 bases, there was a span of 12 bases. Germline V gene data show CDR1 as LGHNA and CDR2 as YSLEER. The CDR3 totals 13 residues. CDR3 nucleotide sequence: TGCGCCAGCAGCGAGCGTCCAGGGGAGACCCAGTACTTC. It specifies CASSERPGETQYF.

CDR3 in amino acids: CASSLGSRSKYEQYF. Here the CDR3 DNA reads TGTGCCAGCAGTTTGGGCAGTAGATCCAAATACGAGCAGTACTTC. V and J are TRBV27 and TRBJ2-7; D is ambiguous. The V end was cut by 3 bases, the J end by 4 bases, with 16 bases between. CDR1 and CDR2 from the germline V gene are MNHEY and SMNVEV (reference sequence). The CDR3 loop spans 15 amino acids.

The CDR3 sequence: CSVGTGPGLFSSYNEQFF. In nucleotides, the CDR3 is TGCAGCGTGGGGACAGGGCCAGGCCTTTTCAGCTCCTACAATGAGCAGTTCTTC. This chain joins TRBV29-1 and TRBJ2-1; TRBD1 aligns across 9 bases. CDR1 SQVTM and CDR2 ANQGSEA come from the germline V gene. The CDR3 length is 18 residues. V dropped 6 bases and J dropped 0; count of bases not matched to a gene: 15.

V is TRBV30 and J is TRBJ1-6, with D possibly being TRBD1 (5 bases). This CDR3 region has 10 residues. Germline V gene sequence: CDR1 GTSNPN, CDR2 SVGIG (reference sequence). V lost 3 bases to trimming and J lost 16 bases, with 10 bases between them. The CDR3 sequence: CAWSGGRLHF. For the CDR3, the DNA is TGTGCCTGGAGCGGGGGACGGCTCCACTTT.

This chain joins TRBV27 and TRBJ2-7; 9 bases align to TRBD1. The V and J ends lost 6 bases and 8 bases, in that order; junction bases with no gene match: 11. Germline V CDR1 and CDR2: MNHEY, SMNVEV (reference sequence). The length of the CDR3 is 14 residues. This CDR3 reads CASRFRGQGIQQYF. CDR3 in DNA: TGTGCCAGCAGATTTAGGGGACAGGGAATCCAGCAGTACTTC.

The CDR3 coding sequence is TGCAGCGTTGGGTCTCGGACAGTCAATGAGCAGTTCTTC. Its translation is CSVGSRTVNEQFF. The chain is built from TRBV29-1 and TRBJ2-1, with D possibly matching TRBD1 (6 bases). V lost 4 bases to trimming and J lost 6 bases, with 13 bases between them. CDR1 is SQVTM, CDR2 ANQGSEA, per germline. The CDR3 is made up of 13 amino acids.

Judged by abundance, this clone is medium-sized. The chain couples TRBV18 to TRBJ2-5; 9 bases line up with TRBD1. Germline assignment: CDR1 KGHSH and CDR2 LQKENI. V lost 3 bases to trimming and J lost 5 bases; unmatched junction nucleotides: 4. The CDR3 loop spans 14 amino acids. CDR3 loop: CASSPSGQGETQYF. The CDR3 DNA reads TGTGCCAGCTCACCCTCCGGACAGGGGGAGACCCAGTACTTC.

As DNA, the CDR3 is TGCGCCAGCAGCTTGGGGCAGGCAGGGAACACTGAAGCTTTCTTT. It specifies CASSLGQAGNTEAFF. The genes are TRBV5-1 and TRBJ1-1; D remains unclear. The length of the CDR3 is 15 residues. Trimming cost V 0 bases and J 1 base, with 10 bases left between them. The germline V gene has CDR1 SGHRS and CDR2 YFSETQ.